This TCR beta chain was sequenced during a study of blood T cell repertoires in COVID-19. Study at large: The samples span acute and convalescent COVID-19 from the United States, Italy and Spain. The cDNA or gDNA used as material had been derived from T cells, B-cell-depleted T cells, or PBMCs.

V was pared by 3 bases and J by 0 bases, with 9 bases between. Germline CDR1 is SGHNT and CDR2 is YENEEA. The CDR3 extends over 15 amino acids. The sample holds one count of this clone. Per the authors' pipeline: Nucleated cell number was recorded as an estimate derived from reference gene primer amplification. The protocol was immunoSEQ multiplex PCR, while the TCRdb copy is restricted to in-frame clones and leaves out a portion. That table supplies the V and J calls and clone size; D and trimming were determined from the DNA. This table holds 290,000 or so clones, roughly nine tenths found once. The sequencing input was peripheral blood. The receptor comes from a young man with active or convalescent COVID-19. The V and J genes are TRBV11-3 and TRBJ1-5; no clear D. CDR3 bases: TGTGCCAGCAGCTTCCGAGTGTTTAGCAATCAGCCCCAGCATTTT. Translation gives CASSFRVFSNQPQHF. Together with reference TRBV11-3 and TRBJ1-5, the CDR3 gives the full variable domain: EAGVVQSPRYKIIEKKQPVAFWCNPISGHNTLYWYLQNLGQGPELLIRYENEEAVDDSQLPKDRFSAERLKGVDSTLKIQPAELGDSAVYLCASSFRVFSNQPQHFGDGTRLSIL.